This T cell receptor (beta chain) was sequenced in a study of blood T cell repertoires in COVID-19. Study at large: The United States, Italy and Spain supplied acute and convalescent COVID-19 samples. The cDNA or gDNA used as material had been derived from T cells, B-cell-depleted T cells, or PBMCs.

The V and J ends lost 2 bases and 3 bases, in that order; junction bases with no gene match: 7. CDR1 is SGHRS, CDR2 YFSETQ, per germline. This CDR3 is 15 amino acids long. The table came from immunoSEQ multiplex PCR; TCRdb's copy has only in-frame clones and leaves some out. The sample includes some 50,000 clones, approximately 87% of them seen just once. One Seattle source followed patients from active infection through their disease course. In its sample, this clone was seen once. The receptor was derived from an elderly woman with COVID-19, enrolled during active disease. V gene TRBV5-1 combines with J gene TRBJ2-7; 8 bases are a match to TRBD2. Sequencing was performed on peripheral blood. This chain's CDR3 is CASSFGSGLVYEQYF. CDR3 coding DNA: TGCGCCAGCAGCTTTGGGTCGGGACTAGTCTACGAGCAGTACTTC.